This is a list of T cell receptor beta chains from one sample in a study of blood T cells in healthy people across ages. TCRdb processed the 5' RACE reads anew with MiXCR; each CDR3 protein has one entry. The sample has 700,000 to 850,000 distinct CDR3 sequences, 53% seen once; the top ten hold about 38%. Sequenced: blood. The origin of the receptors is an elderly man in good health. Both conserved end residues are part of each CDR3. The D gene is left open where the match is weak. Rows give clone size only sometimes, using once, few, many, or a class for an expanded clone.

TRBJ2-3 . . TRBV9 CASSVGGGTTDTQYF TGTGCCAGCAGCGTAGGTGGAGGGACCACAGATACGCAGTATTTT
TRBJ1-2 TRBD1 . TRBV5-1 CASSLGTGGSNYGYTF TGCGCCAGCAGCTTAGGGACAGGGGGCAGCAACTATGGCTACACCTTC
TRBJ2-7 TRBD2 . TRBV5-1 CASSLGWTSGSSYEQYF TGCGCCAGCAGCTTGGGTTGGACTAGCGGGAGTTCCTACGAGCAGTACTTC
TRBJ2-7 . . TRBV5-1 CASSSGGTQSSYEQYF TGCGCCAGCAGCTCCGGAGGGACCCAGAGCTCCTACGAGCAGTACTTC
TRBJ1-2 . . TRBV20-1 CSARRVSERYGYTF TGCAGTGCTAGGCGTGTCTCGGAGCGGTATGGCTACACCTTC
TRBJ2-5 TRBD2 . TRBV18 CASSPSGEQYF TGTGCCAGCTCACCTAGCGGGGAGCAGTACTTC
TRBJ2-7 . . TRBV25-1 CASSEGPGYYEQYF TGTGCCAGCAGTGAAGGCCCAGGGTACTACGAGCAGTACTTC
TRBJ1-2 TRBD1 . TRBV12-3/TRBV12-4 CASSLETGTSGYTF TGTGCCAGCAGTTTGGAGACAGGGACGTCAGGCTACACCTTC
TRBJ2-5 . . TRBV3-1 CASSHPRGLETQYF TGTGCCAGCAGCCACCCGCGGGGGCTGGAGACCCAGTACTTC
TRBJ1-1 . . TRBV6-1 CASSARGGDTEAFF TGTGCCAGCAGTGCCCGGGGGGGGGACACTGAAGCTTTCTTT
TRBJ2-3 . few TRBV7-3 CASSLFPGTDTQYF TGTGCCAGCAGCTTATTCCCAGGCACAGATACGCAGTATTTT
TRBJ2-7 TRBD2 . TRBV5-1 CASSLGLAVEQYF TGCGCCAGCAGCTTGGGACTAGCGGTCGAGCAGTACTTC
TRBJ1-1 TRBD1 . TRBV4-2 CASQRDRNTEAFF TGTGCCAGCCAGAGGGACAGGAACACTGAAGCTTTCTTT
TRBJ2-7 TRBD1 few TRBV6-5 CASSESGTGDYEQYF TGTGCCAGCAGTGAATCCGGGACAGGGGACTACGAGCAGTACTTC
TRBJ2-7 TRBD1 . TRBV7-2 CASSLRRGNEQYF TGTGCCAGCAGCTTGCGCAGGGGGAACGAGCAGTACTTC
TRBJ2-3 . . TRBV20-1 CSAPESYQIPFSTDTQYF TGCAGTGCTCCCGAATCATATCAGATCCCTTTCAGCACAGATACGCAGTATTTT
TRBJ1-6 TRBD1 . TRBV30 CAWSNRGRRNSPLHF TGTGCCTGGAGTAACAGGGGGCGTCGAAATTCACCCCTCCACTTT
TRBJ1-2 . . TRBV4-1 CASSHLGTLYGYTF TGCGCCAGCAGCCATTTGGGCACACTCTATGGCTACACCTTC
TRBJ2-7 TRBD1 . TRBV20-1 CSVQGGTGTTEQYF TGCAGTGTTCAGGGTGGGACAGGGACCACCGAGCAGTACTTC